This TCR beta chain was identified during a study of beta chain features in type 1 diabetes. As for the study in general: Some 110 million sorted cells were examined across all samples. General observations from the study: Shorter TCRB CDR3s, moderately but significantly so, were found in Type 1 diabetes patients in all four CD4+ subsets. Shorter templates may be favored by PCR, equally so in patients and controls.

A note on this clone: Its target is not known.

Purity exceeding 95% was reached by all sorted populations. Per germline, CDR1 SGHNT and CDR2 YYREEE (reference sequence). The junction had 3 bases not matched to a gene; V was cut back by 4 bases and J by 2 bases. This CDR3 contains 14 residues. As every portion of the isolated RNA was reverse transcribed, the sequencing read expressed TCRB transcripts. Each stem cell-like memory T cell sample yielded 950,000 to 1,200,000 reads on average. TCRdb keeps only in-frame clones here, not all; method: immunoSEQ multiplex PCR. The sample has 45,000 to 60,000 clones; 35% to 55% are singletons. This clonotype originated in a man aged 25-45 years with type 1 diabetes. Material: stem cell memory CD4+ T cells from blood. The chain is built from TRBV5-4 and TRBJ2-7; TRBD1 matches at 10 bases. The CDR3 loop reads CASSAGQGPYEQYF. In DNA, the CDR3 is TGTGCCAGCAGCGCGGGACAGGGGCCCTACGAGCAGTACTTC.